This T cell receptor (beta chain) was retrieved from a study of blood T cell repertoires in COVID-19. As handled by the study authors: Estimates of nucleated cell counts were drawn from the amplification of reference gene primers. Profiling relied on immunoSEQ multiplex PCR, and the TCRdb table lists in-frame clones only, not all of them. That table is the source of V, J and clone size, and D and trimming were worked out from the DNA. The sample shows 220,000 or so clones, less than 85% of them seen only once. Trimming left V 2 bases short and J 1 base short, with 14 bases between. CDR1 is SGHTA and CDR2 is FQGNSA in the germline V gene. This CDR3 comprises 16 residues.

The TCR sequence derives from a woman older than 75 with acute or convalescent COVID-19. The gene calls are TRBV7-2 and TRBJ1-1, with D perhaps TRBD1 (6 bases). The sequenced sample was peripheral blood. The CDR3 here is CASSLTTGLKNTEAFF. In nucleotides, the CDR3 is TGTGCCAGCAGCTTAACGACAGGCCTTAAGAACACTGAAGCTTTCTTT.